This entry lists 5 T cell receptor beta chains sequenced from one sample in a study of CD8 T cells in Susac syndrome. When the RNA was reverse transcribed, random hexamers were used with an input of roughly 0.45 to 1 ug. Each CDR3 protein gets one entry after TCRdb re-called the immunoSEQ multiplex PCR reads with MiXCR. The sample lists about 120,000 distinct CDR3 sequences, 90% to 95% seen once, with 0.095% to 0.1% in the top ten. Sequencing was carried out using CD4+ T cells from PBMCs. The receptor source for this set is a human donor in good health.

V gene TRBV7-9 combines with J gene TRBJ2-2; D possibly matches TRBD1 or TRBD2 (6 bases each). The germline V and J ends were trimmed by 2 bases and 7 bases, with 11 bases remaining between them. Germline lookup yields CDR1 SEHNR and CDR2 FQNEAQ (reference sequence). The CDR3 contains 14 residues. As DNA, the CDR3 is TGTGCCAGCAGCTTAACCGGGGGCGGCGGGGAGCTGTTTTTT. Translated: CASSLTGGGGELFF.

CDR3 in DNA: TGTGCCAGCAACACAAGGATGACGGGCGAGCAGTACTTC. Protein: CASNTRMTGEQYF. This rearrangement joins TRBV28 to TRBJ2-7; D is undetermined. This CDR3 has 13 amino acids. Germline CDR1 is MDHEN and CDR2 is SYDVKM. V dropped 7 bases and J dropped 6 bases, with 16 bases sitting between them.

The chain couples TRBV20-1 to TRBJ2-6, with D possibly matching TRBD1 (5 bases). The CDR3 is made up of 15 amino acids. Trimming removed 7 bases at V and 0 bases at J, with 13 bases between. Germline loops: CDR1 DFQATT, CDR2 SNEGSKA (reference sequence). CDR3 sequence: CSVPTGGSGANVLTF. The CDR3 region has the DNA TGCAGTGTCCCAACAGGCGGCTCTGGGGCCAACGTCCTGACTTTC.

CDR3 sequence (DNA): TGTGCCAGCAGGCGTGGACACACAGATACGCAGTATTTT. Residues: CASRRGHTDTQYF. V usage is TRBV12-3 or TRBV12-4 and J usage is TRBJ2-3; possibly TRBD1 for D (5 bases). The CDR3 is made up of 13 amino acids. V was clipped by 6 bases and J by 2 bases, with 9 bases between them.

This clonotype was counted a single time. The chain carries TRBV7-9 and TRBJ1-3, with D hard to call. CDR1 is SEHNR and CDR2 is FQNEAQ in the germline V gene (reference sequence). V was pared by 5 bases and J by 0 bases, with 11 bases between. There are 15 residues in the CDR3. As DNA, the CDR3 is TGTGCCAGCAGCGTACTGACTCACTCTGGAAACACCATATATTTT. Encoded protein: CASSVLTHSGNTIYF.